This TCR beta chain was obtained from a study of lymphopenia after photon versus proton radiotherapy. Overall study findings and caveats: Photon-treated patients lost naive T cells and TCR diversity; proton-treated stayed stable.

Method: immunoSEQ multiplex PCR; TCRdb's copy keeps in-frame clones and lacks some. The sample lists approximately 170,000 clones, 88% seen once, with roughly 4.7% in the top ten. This CDR3 contains 17 residues. The V gene's germline CDR1 is SEHNR and CDR2 FQNEAQ (reference sequence). The junction had 7 bases not matched to a gene; V was cut back by 5 bases and J by 1 base. This clone was seen once. Its antigen is still unknown. The specimen was peripheral blood, collected from a patient treated with photon-based radiotherapy. The clonotype comes from a man aged 50-59 years with gastric cancer. The chain couples TRBV7-9 to TRBJ2-7; 14 bases fit TRBD2. The CDR3 coding sequence is TGTGCCAGCAGCCCAGGACTAGCGGGAGGCCCATCCTACGAGCAGTACTTC. This gives the protein CASSPGLAGGPSYEQYF.